This T cell receptor beta chain originates from a study of long-term antiretroviral therapy in people with HIV. Whole-study findings and limits: Transplant donor controls retained higher diversity, though diversity increased after ART.

Trimming took off 6 bases at V and 0 bases at J, with 11 bases between the two ends. The length of the CDR3 is 14 residues. Germline CDR1 and CDR2: MNHEY and SVGAGI. Run at survey level, the immunoSEQ assay was version v3.0. Sequencing was performed with immunoSEQ multiplex PCR; in TCRdb, only in-frame clones are kept and a portion is missing. Here the sample spans tens of thousands of clones, 85% to 90% being singletons. Per donor, at least one pre-ART and at least two post-ART PBMC samples were obtained. Remarks on this clone: Its antigen is as yet unknown.

This specimen consisted of unsorted PBMCs, obtained 4.8 years after starting antiretroviral therapy. The sequence was obtained from a man in his forties with HIV. The chain carries TRBV6-5 and TRBJ1-2; weak D call: TRBD1 (5 bases). CDR3 amino acids: CASSLTGANYGYTF. CDR3 nucleotide sequence: TGTGCCAGCAGCTTAACAGGAGCTAACTATGGCTACACCTTC.